This T cell receptor beta chain was recovered during a study of T cells in Graves' hyperthyroidism and ophthalmopathy. Study-wide findings and caveats: Ophthalmopathy stood apart from stable hyperthyroidism in a 13 V-J model.

Amplified regions were TCR beta CDR3 sequences from RNA transcripts. With the HTBI primer set, the TCR CDR3 went through a first round of RT-PCR. TCRdb reprocessed the multiplex PCR reads with MiXCR, giving one entry per CDR3 protein. The sample holds about 380,000 distinct CDR3 sequences, approximately 14% seen once. A remark on this clonotype: Antigen specificity is unknown.

CDR1 and CDR2 from the germline V gene are MNHNS and SASEGT. This CDR3 region has 15 residues. The germline V and J ends were trimmed by 0 bases and 8 bases, with 13 bases remaining between them. Sequencing used blood. The chain links TRBV6-1 to TRBJ1-4; no clear D. The clonotype was recovered from a woman aged 55-69 years with Graves' hyperthyroidism. CDR3 sequence reads: CASSEALQSYEKLFF. In DNA form, the CDR3 reads TGTGCCAGCAGTGAAGCTTTGCAGTCATACGAAAAACTGTTTTTT.